What follows describes a single T cell receptor beta chain. No cognate antigen has been identified for it. The CDR3 covers 16 residues, taking in both the cysteine and the phenylalanine. DNA was not recorded. CDR1 and CDR2 are drawn from the germline V gene: SGHTA, FQGNSA. Receptors were amplified or captured by 5' RACE. For each TCR library, approximately 3,700 ng of total RNA was used. cDNA was synthesized with SMARTScribe reverse transcriptase in eight separate reactions per sample. During cDNA synthesis, template switching introduced unique molecular identifiers that contained a 6-nucleotide sample barcode. Amplification of TCRalpha and TCRbeta cDNA involved two nested PCRs of approximately 16 and 10 cycles, and each PCR was followed by bead purification. Before amplification, the cDNA was both treated with uracil DNA-glycosylase and purified with the QIAquick PCR purification kit. The second PCR added Illumina TruSeq-compatible adapters along with sample-specific barcodes. Library quality and concentration were assessed using TapeStation and Qubit, and 4.5 to 6.5 ng of each library was pooled. The pooled libraries were sequenced with 2 x 100 bp reads and custom sequencing primers on an Illumina HiSeq2500 single-index Rapid Run. Under the source paper's analysis protocol: UMI-based consensus assembly with MiGEC version 1.2.6 was used to correct PCR and sequencing errors. MiXCR version 2.1.1 was used to carry out V(D)J alignment, clonotype assembly and CDR3 extraction. To normalise gene usage, clonotype sharing and MAIT/NKT TCR abundance, the analysis used the top 1000, 10 000 and 20 000 clonotypes per sample. After downsampling to 27 000 UMIs, diversity was calculated as the inverse Simpson index using the vegan R package. Statistical testing used paired Mann-Whitney U tests on the discordant twin pairs and applied Benjamini-Hochberg correction for multiple testing. TCRdb reprocessed the reads, and each CDR3 protein sequence is entered once, without DNA. TCRdb's processing, not the study's, gives the V and J calls here. This sample's listing comprises around 210,000 distinct CDR3 sequences. Jointly, the top ten make up more than 7.5% of the sample.

The sample comes from a study of monozygotic twins with inflammatory bowel disease (dated by TCRdb to about 2019). Background on the whole study: The full study comprised some 30 monozygotic twin pairs: nine German pairs (four IBD-concordant, five IBD-discordant) and 19 IBD-discordant Danish pairs. The search for disease-associated traits relied mainly on comparing, within discordant pairs, IBD patients with their genetically identical healthy co-twins. Each individual had, on average, about 151 000 unique TCRalpha sequences and 181 000 unique TCRbeta sequences available for analysis. Beyond this particular receptor, the publication reports: Distinction between different T cell subtypes could not be achieved in the analysis. Repertoire similarity did not differ between concordant and discordant twins, possibly due to limited statistical power. Because patients were on differing immunosuppressive treatments, the repertoires may have picked up extra background noise and inter-individual variability. A decrease in TCRbeta repertoire diversity, as measured by inverse Simpson index, was observed in IBD patients compared with their healthy co-twins. No single strong signal or clonotype linked to IBD turned up in the results, so the idea that one exists was not supported. Fewer clonotypes were shared with other individuals by IBD patients than by healthy twins, most markedly in patients showing signs of disease activity.

From each donor, a roughly 2.5 ml peripheral blood sample was collected into PAXgene tubes and stored at -80 degrees C. Total RNA was isolated from whole blood with the PAXgene blood miRNA kit on an automated QIAcube, without T cell sorting. Peripheral blood from monozygotic twin pairs concordant or discordant for inflammatory bowel disease was subjected to deep TCRalpha and TCRbeta repertoire profiling with unique molecular barcoding. Smoking habits were recorded for all twin pairs, and individuals were classified as current, former or never smokers. In this chain, TRBV7-2 is recombined with TRBJ1-1; TCRdb's D gene call, TRBD1, goes unchecked for lack of DNA. The clonotype comes from a human donor with ulcerative colitis or Crohn's disease, or a healthy co-twin of an affected twin (not recorded which). The sample taken for sequencing was blood. CDR3 reads: CASSLGGWGDDTEAFF.